This TCR beta chain appears in the sequencing data of a study of CD8 T cells in ankylosing spondylitis. TCRdb passed the 5' RACE reads through MiXCR, listing each CDR3 protein once. The table has hundreds of thousands of distinct CDR3 sequences, 8% to 9.5% seen once. This clonotype was observed a few times. The sequence derives from a male donor with ankylosing spondylitis or in good health (not recorded which). The sequencing sample was made of blood, either unsorted or a sorted T cell fraction (not recorded which).

The CDR3 coding sequence is TGCGCCAGCAGCCAAGATAGAGGGACTGGAAACTATGGCTACACCTTC. This translates into CASSQDRGTGNYGYTF. This sequence joins TRBV4-1 and TRBJ1-2; tentative D call: TRBD1 (5 bases). This CDR3 comprises 16 residues. V lost 0 bases, J lost 2 bases, and 13 bases lay in between. Germline loops: CDR1 MGHRA, CDR2 YSYEKL.